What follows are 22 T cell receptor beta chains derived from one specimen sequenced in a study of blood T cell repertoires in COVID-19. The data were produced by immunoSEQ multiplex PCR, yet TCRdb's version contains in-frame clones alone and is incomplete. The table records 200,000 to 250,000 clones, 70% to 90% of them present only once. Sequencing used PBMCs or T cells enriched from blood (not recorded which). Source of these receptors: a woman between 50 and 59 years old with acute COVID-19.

The CDR3 loop reads CASRAGSSYNSPLHF. CDR3 DNA: TGTGCCAGCAGGGCTGGGAGCTCCTATAATTCACCCCTCCACTTT. This chain links TRBV28 with TRBJ1-6, with D unresolved. The length of the CDR3 is 15 residues. CDR1 and CDR2 from the germline V gene are MDHEN and SYDVKM. V was trimmed by 6 bases and J by 0 bases, leaving 9 bases between them.

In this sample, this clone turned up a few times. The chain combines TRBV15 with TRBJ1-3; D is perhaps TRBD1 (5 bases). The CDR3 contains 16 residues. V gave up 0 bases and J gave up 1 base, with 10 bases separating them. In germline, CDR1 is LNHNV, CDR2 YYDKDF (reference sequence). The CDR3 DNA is TGTGCCACCAGCAGAGATCCGACAGTTTCTGGAAACACCATATATTTT. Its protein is CATSRDPTVSGNTIYF.

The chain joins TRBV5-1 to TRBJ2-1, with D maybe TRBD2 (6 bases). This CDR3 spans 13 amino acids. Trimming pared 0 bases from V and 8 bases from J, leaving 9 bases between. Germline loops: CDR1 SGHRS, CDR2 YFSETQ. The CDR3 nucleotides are TGCGCCAGCAGCTTGGAACTAGCTTATGAGCAGTTCTTC. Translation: CASSLELAYEQFF.

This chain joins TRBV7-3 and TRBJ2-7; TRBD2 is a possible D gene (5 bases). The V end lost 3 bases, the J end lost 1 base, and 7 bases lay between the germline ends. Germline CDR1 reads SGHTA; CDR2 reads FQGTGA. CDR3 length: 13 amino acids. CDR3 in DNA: TGTGCCAGCAGCTTCGGGGAGTCCTACGAGCAGTACTTC. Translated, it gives CASSFGESYEQYF. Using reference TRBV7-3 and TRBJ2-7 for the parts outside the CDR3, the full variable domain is GAGVSQTPSNKVTEKGKYVELRCDPISGHTALYWYRQSLGQGPEFLIYFQGTGAADDSGLPNDRFFAVRPEGSVSTLKIQRTERGDSAVYLCASSFGESYEQYFGPGTRLTVT.

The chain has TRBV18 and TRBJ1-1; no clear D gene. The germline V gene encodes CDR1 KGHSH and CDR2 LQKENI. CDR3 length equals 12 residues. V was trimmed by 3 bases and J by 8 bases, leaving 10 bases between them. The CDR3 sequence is CASSPRPKEAFF. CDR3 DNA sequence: TGTGCCAGCTCACCGCGGCCCAAGGAAGCTTTCTTT.

This CDR3 reads CASSYWAAGGDTQYF. CDR3 bases: TGTGCCAGCAGTTACTGGGCAGCGGGAGGAGATACGCAGTATTTT. V is TRBV6-2 or TRBV6-3 and J is TRBJ2-3; 9 positions match TRBD2. CDR3 length: 15 amino acids. Losses at the gene ends were 1 base for V and 5 bases for J; bases not matched to a gene: 4. Germline V gene sequence: CDR1 MNHEY, CDR2 SVGEGT.

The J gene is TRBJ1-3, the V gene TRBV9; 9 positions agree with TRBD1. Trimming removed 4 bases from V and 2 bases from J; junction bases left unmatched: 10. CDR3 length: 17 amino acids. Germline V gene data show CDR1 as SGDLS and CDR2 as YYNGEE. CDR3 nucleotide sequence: TGTGCCAGCAGCCTAACCCCGGGACAGGGAACTGGAAACACCATATATTTT. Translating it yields CASSLTPGQGTGNTIYF.

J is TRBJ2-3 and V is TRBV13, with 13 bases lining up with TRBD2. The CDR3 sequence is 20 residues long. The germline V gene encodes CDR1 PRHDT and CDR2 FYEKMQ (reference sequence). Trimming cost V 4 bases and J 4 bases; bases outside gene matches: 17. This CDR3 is CASSSGISTSGRAYADTQYF. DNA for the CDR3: TGTGCCAGCAGCTCCGGAATCTCAACTAGCGGGAGGGCCTATGCAGATACGCAGTATTTT.

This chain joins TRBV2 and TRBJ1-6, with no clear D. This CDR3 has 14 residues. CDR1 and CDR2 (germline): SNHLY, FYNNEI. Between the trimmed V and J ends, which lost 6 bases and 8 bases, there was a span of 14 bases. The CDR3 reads CASRNQVADSPLHF. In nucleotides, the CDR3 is TGTGCCAGCAGGAACCAAGTTGCGGATTCACCCCTCCACTTT.

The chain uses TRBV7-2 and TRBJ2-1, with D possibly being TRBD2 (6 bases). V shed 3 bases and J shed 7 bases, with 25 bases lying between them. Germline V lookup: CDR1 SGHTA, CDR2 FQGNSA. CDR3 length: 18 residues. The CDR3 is CASSFKAWGDPKLNEQFF. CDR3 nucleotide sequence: TGTGCCAGCAGCTTTAAGGCCTGGGGGGACCCCAAGTTGAATGAGCAGTTCTTC.

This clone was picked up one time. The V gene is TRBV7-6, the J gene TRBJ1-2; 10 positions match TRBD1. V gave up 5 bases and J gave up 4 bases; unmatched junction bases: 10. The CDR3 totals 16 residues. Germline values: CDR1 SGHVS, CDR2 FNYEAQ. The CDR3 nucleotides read TGTGCCAGCAGCAGCTCCGGGACAGGGGCCTTCTATGGCTACACCTTC. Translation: CASSSSGTGAFYGYTF.

The CDR3, as DNA: TGTGCCAGCAGTTACCGCGGTCGTAGGGGTTCCGGGTCCGGGGAGCTGTTTTTT. Its translation: CASSYRGRRGSGSGELFF. V gene TRBV6-2 or TRBV6-3 combines with J gene TRBJ2-2; D might be TRBD1 (5 bases). The CDR3 has 18 residues. CDR1 MNHEY and CDR2 SVGEGT come from the germline V gene. V was trimmed by 2 bases and J by 6 bases, leaving 22 bases between them.

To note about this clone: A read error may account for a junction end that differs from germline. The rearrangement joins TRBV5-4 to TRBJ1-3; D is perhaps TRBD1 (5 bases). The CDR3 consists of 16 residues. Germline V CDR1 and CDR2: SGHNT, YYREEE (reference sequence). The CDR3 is CAGSSGGVNSGNTIYF. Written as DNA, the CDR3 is TGTGCCGGCAGTTCTGGAGGGGTTAACTCTGGAAACACCATATATTTT.

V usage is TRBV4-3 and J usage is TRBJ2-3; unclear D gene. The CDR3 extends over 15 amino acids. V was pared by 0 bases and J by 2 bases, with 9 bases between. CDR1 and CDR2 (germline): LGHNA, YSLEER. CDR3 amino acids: CASSQDPGTTDTQYF. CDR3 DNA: TGCGCCAGCAGCCAAGATCCCGGTACCACAGATACGCAGTATTTT.

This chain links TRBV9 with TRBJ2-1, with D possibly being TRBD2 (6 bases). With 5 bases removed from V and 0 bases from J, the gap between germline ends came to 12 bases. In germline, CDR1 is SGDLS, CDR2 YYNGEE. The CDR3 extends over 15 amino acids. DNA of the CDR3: TGTGCCAGCAGTGGGAGGTCTGACTCCTACAATGAGCAGTTCTTC. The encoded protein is CASSGRSDSYNEQFF.

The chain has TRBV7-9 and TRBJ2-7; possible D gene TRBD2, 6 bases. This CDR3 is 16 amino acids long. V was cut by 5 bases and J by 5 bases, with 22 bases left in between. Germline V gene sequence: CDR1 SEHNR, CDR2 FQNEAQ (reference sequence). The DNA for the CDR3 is TGTGCCAGCAGCCACCCCCCCGGGACTCCCCCCCACGAGCAGTACTTC. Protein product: CASSHPPGTPPHEQYF. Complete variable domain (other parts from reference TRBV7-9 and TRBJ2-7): DTGVSQNPRHKITKRGQNVTFRCDPISEHNRLYWYRQTLGQGPEFLTYFQNEAQLEKSRLLSDRFSAERPKGSFSTLEIQRTEQGDSAMYLCASSHPPGTPPHEQYFGPGTRLTVT.

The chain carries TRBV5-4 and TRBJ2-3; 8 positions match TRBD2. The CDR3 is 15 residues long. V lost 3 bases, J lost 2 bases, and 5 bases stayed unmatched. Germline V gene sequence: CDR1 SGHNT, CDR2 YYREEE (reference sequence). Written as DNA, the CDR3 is TGTGCCAGCAGCTCCGGGGGACTAGTCACAGATACGCAGTATTTT. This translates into CASSSGGLVTDTQYF.

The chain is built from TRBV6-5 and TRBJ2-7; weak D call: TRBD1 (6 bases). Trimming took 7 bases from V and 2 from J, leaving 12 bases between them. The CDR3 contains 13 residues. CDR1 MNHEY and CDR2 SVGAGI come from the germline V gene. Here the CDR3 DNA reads TGTGCCAGCACTACACAGGGTACCTACGAGCAGTACTTC. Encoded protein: CASTTQGTYEQYF.

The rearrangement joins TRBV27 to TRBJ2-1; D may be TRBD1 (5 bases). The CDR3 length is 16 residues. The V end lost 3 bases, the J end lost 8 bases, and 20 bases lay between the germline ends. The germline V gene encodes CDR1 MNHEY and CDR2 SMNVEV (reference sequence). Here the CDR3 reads CASSFWAGPQKDEQFF. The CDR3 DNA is TGTGCCAGCAGTTTCTGGGCAGGGCCCCAAAAAGATGAGCAGTTCTTC.

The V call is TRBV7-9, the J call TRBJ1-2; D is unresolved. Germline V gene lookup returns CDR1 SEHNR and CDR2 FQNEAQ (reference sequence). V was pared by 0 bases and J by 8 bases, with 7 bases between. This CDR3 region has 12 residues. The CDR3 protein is CASSLALRGYTF. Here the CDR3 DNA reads TGTGCCAGCAGCTTAGCACTCCGCGGCTACACCTTC.

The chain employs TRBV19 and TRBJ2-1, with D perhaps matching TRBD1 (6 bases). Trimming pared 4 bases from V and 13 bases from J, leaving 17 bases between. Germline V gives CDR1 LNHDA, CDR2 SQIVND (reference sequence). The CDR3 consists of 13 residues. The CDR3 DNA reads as TGTGCCAGTAGTAGCACCCCACAGGGTGACCAGTTCTTC. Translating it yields CASSSTPQGDQFF.

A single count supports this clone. CDR3 residues: CASSSLEGRPGYTF. The CDR3 region has the DNA TGCGCCAGCAGCTCCCTGGAGGGACGGCCCGGGTACACCTTC. This chain joins TRBV5-1 and TRBJ1-2; possibly TRBD1 for D (5 bases). There are 14 residues in the CDR3. V gave up 3 bases and J gave up 11 bases, with 20 bases separating them. CDR1 is SGHRS and CDR2 is YFSETQ in the germline V gene.